Ten or more counts support the clone carrying this T cell receptor beta chain. For TCRbeta, the library was prepared with unique molecular identifiers. Each CDR3 protein is one row after TCRdb ran MiXCR on the PCR reads. The sample lists a few hundred thousand distinct CDR3 sequences; about 16% were seen once. This record belongs to a study of T-cell reconstitution after alpha-beta-depleted transplantation in children. The CDR3 has 14 residues. Between the trimmed V and J ends, which lost 3 bases and 6 bases, there was a span of 11 bases. CDR1 is MNHNS, CDR2 SASEGT, per germline. The V call is TRBV6-1, the J call TRBJ2-2; possibly TRBD2 for D (6 bases). This specimen consisted of PBMCs from the stem cell graft donor, obtained from the stem cell graft. The clonotype comes from a human donor who donated a stem cell graft to a child with acute lymphoblastic leukemia. The CDR3 reads CASSELGGAGELFF. In nucleotides, the CDR3 is TGTGCCAGCAGTGAGCTTGGAGGGGCCGGGGAGCTGTTTTTT.